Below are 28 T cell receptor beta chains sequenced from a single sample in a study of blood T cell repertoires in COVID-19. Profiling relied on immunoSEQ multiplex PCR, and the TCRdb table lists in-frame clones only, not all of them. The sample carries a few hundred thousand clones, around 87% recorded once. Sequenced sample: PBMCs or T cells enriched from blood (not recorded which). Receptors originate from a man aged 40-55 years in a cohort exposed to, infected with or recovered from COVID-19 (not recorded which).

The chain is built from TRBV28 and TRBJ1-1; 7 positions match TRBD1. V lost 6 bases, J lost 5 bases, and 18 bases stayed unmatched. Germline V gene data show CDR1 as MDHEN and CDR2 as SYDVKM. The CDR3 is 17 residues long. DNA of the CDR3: TGTGCCAGCAGAAGGGACAGAGGCCCTCCGTCCGCTACTGAAGCTTTCTTT. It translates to CASRRDRGPPSATEAFF.

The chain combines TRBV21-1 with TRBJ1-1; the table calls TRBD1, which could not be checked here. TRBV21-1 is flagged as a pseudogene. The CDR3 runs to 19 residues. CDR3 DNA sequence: TGTGCCAGCAGGACGTCTCTCCGGGACAGGGGCTGTAGGAACACTGAAGCTTTCTTT. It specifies CASRTSLRDRGCRNTEAFF.

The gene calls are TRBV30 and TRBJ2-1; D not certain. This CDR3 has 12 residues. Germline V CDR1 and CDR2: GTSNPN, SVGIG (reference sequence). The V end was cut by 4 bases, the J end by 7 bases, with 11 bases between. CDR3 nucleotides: TGTGCCTGGAACCTCTACAGAAATGAGCAGTTCTTC. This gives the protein CAWNLYRNEQFF.

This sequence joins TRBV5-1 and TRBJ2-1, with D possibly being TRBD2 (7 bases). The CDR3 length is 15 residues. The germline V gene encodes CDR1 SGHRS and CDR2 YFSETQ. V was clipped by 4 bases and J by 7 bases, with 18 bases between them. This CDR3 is CASSPTGGDRNEQFF. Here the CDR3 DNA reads TGCGCCAGCAGCCCCACGGGGGGAGACAGGAATGAGCAGTTCTTC.

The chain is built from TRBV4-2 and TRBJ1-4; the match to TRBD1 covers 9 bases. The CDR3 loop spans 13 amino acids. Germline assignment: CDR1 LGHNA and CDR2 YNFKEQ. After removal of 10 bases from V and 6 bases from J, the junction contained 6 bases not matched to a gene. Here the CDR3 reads CATAGTGYEKLFF. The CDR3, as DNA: TGTGCCACCGCCGGGACAGGGTATGAAAAACTGTTTTTT.

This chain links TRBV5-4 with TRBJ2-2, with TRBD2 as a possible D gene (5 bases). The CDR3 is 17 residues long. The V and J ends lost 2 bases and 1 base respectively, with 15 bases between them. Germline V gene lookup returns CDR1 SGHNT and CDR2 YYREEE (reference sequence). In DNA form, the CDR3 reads TGTGCCAGCAGCTTTTATGCGGGTCCCCAGAACACCGGGGAGCTGTTTTTT. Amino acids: CASSFYAGPQNTGELFF. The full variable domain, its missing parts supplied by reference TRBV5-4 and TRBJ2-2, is ETGVTQSPTHLIKTRGQQVTLRCSSQSGHNTVSWYQQALGQGPQFIFQYYREEENGRGNFPPRFSGLQFPNYSSELNVNALELDDSALYLCASSFYAGPQNTGELFFGEGSRLTVL.

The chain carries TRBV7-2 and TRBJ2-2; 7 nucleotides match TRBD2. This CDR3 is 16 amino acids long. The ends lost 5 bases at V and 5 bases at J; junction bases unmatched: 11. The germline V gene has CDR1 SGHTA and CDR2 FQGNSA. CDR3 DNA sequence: TGTGCCAGCAGCCCCCAGGGAGGGATAGGTACCGGGGAGCTGTTTTTT. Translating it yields CASSPQGGIGTGELFF.

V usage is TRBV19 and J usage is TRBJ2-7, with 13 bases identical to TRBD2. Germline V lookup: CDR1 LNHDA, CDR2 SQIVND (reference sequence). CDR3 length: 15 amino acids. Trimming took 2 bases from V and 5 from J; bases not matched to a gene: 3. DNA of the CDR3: TGTGCCAGTAGTATATGGACTAGCGGGAGTCACGAGCAGTACTTC. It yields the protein CASSIWTSGSHEQYF. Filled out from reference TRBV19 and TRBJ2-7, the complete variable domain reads DGGITQSPKYLFRKEGQNVTLSCEQNLNHDAMYWYRQDPGQGLRLIYYSQIVNDFQKGDIAEGYSVSREKKESFPLTVTSAQKNPTAFYLCASSIWTSGSHEQYFGPGTRLTVT.

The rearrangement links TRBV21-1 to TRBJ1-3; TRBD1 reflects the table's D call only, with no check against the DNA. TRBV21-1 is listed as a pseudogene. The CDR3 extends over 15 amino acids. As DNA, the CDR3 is TGTGCCAGCAGCAGCCCGACAGGGTTCGGAAACACCATATATTTT. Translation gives CASSSPTGFGNTIYF.

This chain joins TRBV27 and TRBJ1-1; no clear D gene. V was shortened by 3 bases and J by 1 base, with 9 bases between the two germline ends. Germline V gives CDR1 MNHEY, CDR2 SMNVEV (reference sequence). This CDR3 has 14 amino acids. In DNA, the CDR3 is TGTGCCAGCAGTTTGCTCGGAGAGAACACTGAAGCTTTCTTT. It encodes CASSLLGENTEAFF.

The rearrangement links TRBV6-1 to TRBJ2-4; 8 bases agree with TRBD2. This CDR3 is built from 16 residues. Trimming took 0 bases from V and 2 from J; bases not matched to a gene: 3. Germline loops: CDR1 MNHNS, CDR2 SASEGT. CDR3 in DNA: TGTGCCAGCAGTGAAGCACCGGGGGGGCCCAAAAACATTCAGTACTTC. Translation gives CASSEAPGGPKNIQYF.

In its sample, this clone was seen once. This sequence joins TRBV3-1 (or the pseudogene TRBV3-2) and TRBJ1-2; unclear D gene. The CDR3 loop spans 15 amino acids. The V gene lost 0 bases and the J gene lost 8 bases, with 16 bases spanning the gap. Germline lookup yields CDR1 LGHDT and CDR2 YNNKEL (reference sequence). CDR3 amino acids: CASSQEFAGFEGYTF. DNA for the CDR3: TGTGCCAGCAGCCAAGAATTTGCGGGATTTGAAGGCTACACCTTC.

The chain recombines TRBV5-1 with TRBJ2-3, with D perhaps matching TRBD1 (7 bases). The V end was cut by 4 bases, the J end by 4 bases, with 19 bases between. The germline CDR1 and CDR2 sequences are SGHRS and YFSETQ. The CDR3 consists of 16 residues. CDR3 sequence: CASSPGRQGGADTQYF. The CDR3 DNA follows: TGCGCCAGCAGCCCAGGTAGACAGGGAGGAGCAGATACGCAGTATTTT.

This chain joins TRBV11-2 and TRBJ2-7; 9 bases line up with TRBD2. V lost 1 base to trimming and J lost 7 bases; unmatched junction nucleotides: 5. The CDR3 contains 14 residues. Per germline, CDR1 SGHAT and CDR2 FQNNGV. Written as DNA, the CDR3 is TGTGCCAGCAGCTTAGCTAGCGGGAACCGGGAGCAGTACTTC. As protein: CASSLASGNREQYF.

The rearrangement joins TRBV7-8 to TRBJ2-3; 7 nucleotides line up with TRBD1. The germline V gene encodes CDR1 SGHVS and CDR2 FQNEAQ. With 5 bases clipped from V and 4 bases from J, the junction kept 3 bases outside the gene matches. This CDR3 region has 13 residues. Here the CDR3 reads CASSQGGSDTQYF. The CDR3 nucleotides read TGTGCCAGCAGCCAAGGGGGCTCAGATACGCAGTATTTT.

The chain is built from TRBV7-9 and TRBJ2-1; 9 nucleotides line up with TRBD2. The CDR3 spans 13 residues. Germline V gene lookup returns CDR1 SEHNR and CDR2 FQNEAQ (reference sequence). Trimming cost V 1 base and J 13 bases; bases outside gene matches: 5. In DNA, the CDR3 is TGTGCCAGCAGCTTAGAAACTAGCGGGTCACAGTTCTTC. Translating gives CASSLETSGSQFF.

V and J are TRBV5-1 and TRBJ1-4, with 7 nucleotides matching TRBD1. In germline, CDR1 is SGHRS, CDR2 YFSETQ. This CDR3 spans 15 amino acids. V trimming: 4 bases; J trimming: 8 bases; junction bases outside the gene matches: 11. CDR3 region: CASSDTGDHWEKLFF. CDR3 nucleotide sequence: TGCGCCAGCAGCGATACAGGGGATCATTGGGAAAAACTGTTTTTT. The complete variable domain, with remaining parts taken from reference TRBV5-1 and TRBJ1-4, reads KAGVTQTPRYLIKTRGQQVTLSCSPISGHRSVSWYQQTPGQGLQFLFEYFSETQRNKGNFPGRFSGRQFSNSRSEMNVSTLELGDSALYLCASSDTGDHWEKLFFGSGTQLSVL.

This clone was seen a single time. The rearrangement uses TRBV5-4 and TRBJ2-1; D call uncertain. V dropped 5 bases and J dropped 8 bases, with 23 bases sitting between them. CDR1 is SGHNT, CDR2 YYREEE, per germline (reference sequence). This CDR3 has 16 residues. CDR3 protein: CASSHDETPLVYEQFF. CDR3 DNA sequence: TGTGCCAGCAGTCATGATGAGACACCGCTCGTCTATGAGCAGTTCTTC.

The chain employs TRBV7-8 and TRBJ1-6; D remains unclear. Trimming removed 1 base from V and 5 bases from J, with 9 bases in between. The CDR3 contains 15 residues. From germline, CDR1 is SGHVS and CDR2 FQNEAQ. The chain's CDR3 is CASSLGGRDNSPLHF. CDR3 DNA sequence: TGTGCCAGCAGCTTAGGCGGCAGAGATAATTCACCCCTCCACTTT.

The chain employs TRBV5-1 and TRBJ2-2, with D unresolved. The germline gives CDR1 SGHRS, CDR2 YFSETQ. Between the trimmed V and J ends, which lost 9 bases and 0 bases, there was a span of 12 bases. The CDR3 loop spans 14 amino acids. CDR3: CATTAQPNTGELFF. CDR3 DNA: TGCGCCACCACCGCACAGCCGAACACCGGGGAGCTGTTTTTT.

In nucleotides, the CDR3 is TGTGCCAGTAGTACCGCGAGGGAAAAACTGTTTTTT. This gives the protein CASSTAREKLFF. The rearrangement joins TRBV19 to TRBJ1-4; D gene unclear. The CDR3 loop spans 12 amino acids. Trimming cost V 4 bases and J 8 bases, with 8 bases left between them. Germline values: CDR1 LNHDA, CDR2 SQIVND (reference sequence).

The CDR3 DNA reads TGTGCCAGCAGCTCTCTTACCGGGACAAGCTACGAGCAGTACTTC. It translates to CASSSLTGTSYEQYF. The chain employs TRBV6-6 and TRBJ2-7; maybe TRBD1 (6 bases). The V gene's germline CDR1 is MNHNY and CDR2 SVGAGI (reference sequence). The CDR3 contains 15 residues. The germline V and J ends were trimmed by 6 bases and 3 bases, with 18 bases remaining between them.

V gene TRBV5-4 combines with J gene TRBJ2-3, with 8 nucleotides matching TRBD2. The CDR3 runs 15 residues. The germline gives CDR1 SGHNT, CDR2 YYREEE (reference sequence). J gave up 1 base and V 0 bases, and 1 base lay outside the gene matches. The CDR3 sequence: CASSLGREGTDTQYF. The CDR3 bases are TGTGCCAGCAGCTTGGGGCGGGAGGGCACAGATACGCAGTATTTT.

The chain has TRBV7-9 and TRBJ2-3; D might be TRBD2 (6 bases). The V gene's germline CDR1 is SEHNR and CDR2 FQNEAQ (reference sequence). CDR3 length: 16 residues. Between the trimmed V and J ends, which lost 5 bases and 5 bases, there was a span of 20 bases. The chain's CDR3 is CASSLLPGLSIDTQYF. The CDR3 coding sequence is TGTGCCAGCAGCCTTCTTCCGGGACTCTCTATAGATACGCAGTATTTT.

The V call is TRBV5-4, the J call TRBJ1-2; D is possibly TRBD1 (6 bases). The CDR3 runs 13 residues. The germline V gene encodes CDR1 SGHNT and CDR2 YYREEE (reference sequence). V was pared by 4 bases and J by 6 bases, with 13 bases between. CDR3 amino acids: CASSVSGVDGYTF. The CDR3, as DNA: TGTGCCAGCAGCGTTTCAGGGGTGGATGGCTACACCTTC. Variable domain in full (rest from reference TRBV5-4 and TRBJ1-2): ETGVTQSPTHLIKTRGQQVTLRCSSQSGHNTVSWYQQALGQGPQFIFQYYREEENGRGNFPPRFSGLQFPNYSSELNVNALELDDSALYLCASSVSGVDGYTFGSGTRLTVV.

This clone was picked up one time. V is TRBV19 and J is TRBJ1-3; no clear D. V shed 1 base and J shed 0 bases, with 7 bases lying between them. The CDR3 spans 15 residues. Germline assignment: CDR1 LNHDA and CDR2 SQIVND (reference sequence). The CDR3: CASSIGANSGNTIYF. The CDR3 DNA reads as TGTGCCAGTAGTATAGGGGCTAACTCTGGAAACACCATATATTTT. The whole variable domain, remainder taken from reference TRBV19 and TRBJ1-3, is DGGITQSPKYLFRKEGQNVTLSCEQNLNHDAMYWYRQDPGQGLRLIYYSQIVNDFQKGDIAEGYSVSREKKESFPLTVTSAQKNPTAFYLCASSIGANSGNTIYFGEGSWLTVV.

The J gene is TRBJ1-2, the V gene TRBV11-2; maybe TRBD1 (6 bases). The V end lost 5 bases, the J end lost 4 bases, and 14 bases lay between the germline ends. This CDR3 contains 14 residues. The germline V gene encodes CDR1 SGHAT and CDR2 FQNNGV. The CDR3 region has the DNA TGTGCCAGCAGCCCCCAGGGAGGGGGCTATGGCTACACCTTC. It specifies CASSPQGGGYGYTF.

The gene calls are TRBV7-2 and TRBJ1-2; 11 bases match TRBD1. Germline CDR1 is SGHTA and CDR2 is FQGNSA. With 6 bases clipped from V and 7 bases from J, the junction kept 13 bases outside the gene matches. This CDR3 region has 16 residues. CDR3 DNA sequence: TGTGCCAGCAGTCTAACCCAGGGACAGGGGGTTTTTGGCTACACCTTC. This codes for CASSLTQGQGVFGYTF.